This T cell receptor (beta chain) derives from a study of chemoradiotherapy in HPV16-positive cancers. As regards this clone: The antigen is not known.

TCRdb's copy holds only in-frame clones and misses some; the assay was immunoSEQ multiplex PCR. The table lists approximately 13,000 clones, 69% of them singletons, with roughly 20% in the top ten. General study points: HPV-responsive T-cell expansion during chemoradiotherapy was linked to improved recurrence-free survival in HPV16-positive patients.

The CDR3 runs to 14 residues. V gave up 5 bases and J gave up 7 bases, with 12 bases separating them. Germline V gene data show CDR1 as LNHNV and CDR2 as YYDKDF (reference sequence). The chain combines TRBV15 with TRBJ1-6; D not certain. The clonotype originates from a human donor with HPV-associated anogenital cancer. The sample was acquired from a patient who underwent chemoradiotherapy. CDR3: CATSPRGANSPLHF. Written as DNA, the CDR3 is TGTGCCACCAGCCCCCGCGGAGCAAATTCACCCCTCCACTTT. Together with reference TRBV15 and TRBJ1-6, the CDR3 gives the full variable domain: DAMVIQNPRYQVTQFGKPVTLSCSQTLNHNVMYWYQQKSSQAPKLLFHYYDKDFNNEADTPDNFQSRRPNTSFCFLDIRSPGLGDTAMYLCATSPRGANSPLHFGNGTRLTVT.